Each of the 17 T cell receptor beta chains below was sequenced from the same sample in a study of CD8+CD57+ T cells in acquired aplastic anemia. TCR beta VDJ and CDR3 profiling used genomic DNA as template. TCRdb redid the calling of the reads with MiXCR, one entry per CDR3 protein. The sample has 180,000 or so distinct CDR3 sequences; about 60% are singletons. Patients included in sequencing had previously demonstrated CD8+CD57+ cell expansion by flow cytometry. The sequencing sample was made of sorted CD4+, CD8+, or CD8+CD57+ T cells (not recorded which) from PBMCs. These TCRs come from a human donor with aplastic anemia.

This clonotype was seen once. The genes are TRBV5-1 and TRBJ2-7; TRBD1 matches 9 bases. The CDR3 has 16 residues. With 7 bases clipped from V and 6 bases from J, the junction kept 17 bases outside the gene matches. Germline V gene data show CDR1 as SGHRS and CDR2 as YFSETQ. This CDR3 is CASWSGPSDRGGEQYF. In nucleotides, the CDR3 is TGCGCCAGCTGGTCTGGCCCGTCGGACAGGGGTGGCGAGCAGTACTTC.

The chain employs TRBV2 and TRBJ1-5; D gene unclear. CDR1 is SNHLY and CDR2 is FYNNEI in the germline V gene. The CDR3 covers 12 residues. Trimming cost V 0 bases and J 4 bases, with 1 base left between them. Here the CDR3 reads CASSEANQPQHF. CDR3 in DNA: TGTGCCAGCAGTGAAGCTAATCAGCCCCAGCATTTT.

This chain links TRBV24-1 with TRBJ2-1, with 9 bases matching TRBD2. The junction had 6 bases not matched to a gene; V was cut back by 1 base and J by 9 bases. Looked up from germline, CDR1 is KGHDR and CDR2 is SFDVKD. This CDR3 is 15 amino acids long. The DNA of the CDR3 is TGTGCCACCAGTGATTTTGCGGGGGGGCGAATTGAGCAGTTCTTC. This gives the protein CATSDFAGGRIEQFF.

The CDR3 here is CASGTVTGGHTDTQYF. Here the CDR3 DNA reads TGTGCCAGCGGGACCGTTACTGGGGGCCACACAGATACGCAGTATTTT. This sequence joins TRBV2 and TRBJ2-3, with D perhaps TRBD1 (6 bases). V lost 8 bases and J lost 2, with 20 bases in between. Germline V gene lookup returns CDR1 SNHLY and CDR2 FYNNEI. The CDR3 runs 16 residues. Based on the CDR3 plus reference TRBV2 and TRBJ2-3, the full variable domain is EPEVTQTPSHQVTQMGQEVILRCVPISNHLYFYWYRQILGQKVEFLVSFYNNEISEKSEIFDDQFSVERPDGSNFTLKIRSTKLEDSAMYFCASGTVTGGHTDTQYFGPGTRLTVL.

This clonotype was detected only once. One base away lies a much larger clone, so this may be a sequencing read error. This chain uses TRBV3-1 with TRBJ2-7; no definite D call. Per the germline V gene, CDR1 is LGHDT and CDR2 is YNNKEL (reference sequence). The CDR3 is 13 amino acids. The CDR3 region has the DNA TGTGCCAGCAGCCAAGTCGGATTCTACGGGCAGTACTTC. It codes for CASSQVGFYGQYF.

This chain connects TRBV7-2 to TRBJ2-3; perhaps D is TRBD1 or TRBD2 (5 bases each). The V end lost 3 bases, the J end lost 11 bases, and 24 bases lay between the germline ends. CDR1 and CDR2 from the germline V gene are SGHTA and FQGNSA. The CDR3 is 16 residues long. The CDR3 reads CASSFYSGPVYNEQYF. The CDR3 DNA reads TGTGCCAGCAGCTTTTACTCGGGACCCGTCTACAATGAGCAGTATTTT.

V gene TRBV2 combines with J gene TRBJ1-2, with D hard to call. With 7 bases removed from V and 2 bases from J, the gap between germline ends came to 11 bases. This CDR3 is 13 amino acids long. Germline V lookup: CDR1 SNHLY, CDR2 FYNNEI. The CDR3 nucleotides read TGTGCCAGCACTAGAGCCTGGAACTATGGCTACACCTTC. Its translation is CASTRAWNYGYTF.

The rearrangement links TRBV19 to TRBJ1-2; no clear D gene. The CDR3 extends over 14 amino acids. The germline V gene has CDR1 LNHDA and CDR2 SQIVND (reference sequence). V lost 8 bases, J lost 3 bases, and 16 bases lay in between. The CDR3 coding sequence is TGTGCCAGTGTAATTAACGGGATGGACTATGGCTACACCTTC. It is translated as CASVINGMDYGYTF.

This clonotype has at least ten counts. The chain recombines TRBV7-8 with TRBJ2-5, with D maybe TRBD2 (7 bases). The V and J ends lost 4 bases and 3 bases respectively, with 18 bases between them. The CDR3 has 16 amino acids. Germline V gives CDR1 SGHVS, CDR2 FQNEAQ. The CDR3 nucleotides read TGTGCCAGCAGCTCAAGGGAGGGGGTAACTAAAGAGACCCAGTACTTC. Its protein product is CASSSREGVTKETQYF.

The chain employs TRBV7-9 and TRBJ2-7; 9 nucleotides align to TRBD1. CDR3 length: 15 amino acids. Germline assignment: CDR1 SEHNR and CDR2 FQNEAQ (reference sequence). V dropped 2 bases and J dropped 4; count of bases not matched to a gene: 6. This CDR3 is CASSLWDRDPYEQYF. In DNA form, the CDR3 reads TGTGCCAGCAGCTTATGGGACAGGGATCCGTACGAGCAGTACTTC. Looking up the rest from reference TRBV7-9 and TRBJ2-7 gives the full variable domain: DTGVSQNPRHKITKRGQNVTFRCDPISEHNRLYWYRQTLGQGPEFLTYFQNEAQLEKSRLLSDRFSAERPKGSFSTLEIQRTEQGDSAMYLCASSLWDRDPYEQYFGPGTRLTVT.

The chain joins TRBV2 to TRBJ1-1; the D gene is possibly TRBD1 (5 bases). Trimming pared 3 bases from V and 6 bases from J, leaving 17 bases between. The CDR3 is 15 amino acids. Germline loops: CDR1 SNHLY, CDR2 FYNNEI. The DNA for the CDR3 is TGTGCCAGCAGTGAGGCCGGGCCAGGGAGGGCTGAAGCTTTCTTT. Amino acid sequence: CASSEAGPGRAEAFF.

This clonotype was detected many times. The CDR3 protein is CATSLLGAYSNQPQHF. The CDR3 nucleotides are TGTGCCACCAGCCTCTTGGGGGCTTATAGCAATCAGCCCCAGCATTTT. V and J are TRBV24-1 and TRBJ1-5; D might be TRBD1 (6 bases). V was cut by 7 bases and J by 0 bases, with 15 bases left in between. The germline V gene encodes CDR1 KGHDR and CDR2 SFDVKD. The CDR3 contains 16 residues.

The CDR3 DNA reads TGTGCCACCAGTGATCCGGGGACAGATGAAGCTTTCTTT. Its translation is CATSDPGTDEAFF. The chain is built from TRBV24-1 and TRBJ1-1; 7 bases are a match to TRBD1. J was trimmed by 7 bases and V by 3 bases; bases with no gene match: 4. The CDR3 sequence is 13 residues long. Germline CDR1 reads KGHDR; CDR2 reads SFDVKD.

This clonotype was observed a handful of times. This rearrangement joins TRBV2 to TRBJ1-2, with a tentative D call TRBD1 (5 bases). Trimming left V 2 bases short and J 3 bases short, with 13 bases between. The CDR3 runs 15 residues. The V gene's germline CDR1 is SNHLY and CDR2 FYNNEI. The CDR3 protein is CASSERSRAYYGYTF. Here the CDR3 DNA reads TGTGCCAGCAGTGAAAGGTCCAGGGCCTACTATGGCTACACCTTC.

Here the CDR3 DNA reads TGTGCCAGCAGTGGACGGGACAATCAGCCCCAGCATTTT. Amino acid sequence: CASSGRDNQPQHF. The gene calls are TRBV2 and TRBJ1-5; D remains ambiguous. CDR3 size: 13 residues. CDR1 SNHLY and CDR2 FYNNEI come from the germline V gene. Trimming removed 4 bases from V and 3 bases from J, with 7 bases in between.

This clonotype appeared once. The chain combines TRBV20-1 with TRBJ2-7; 8 bases line up with TRBD1. V lost 5 bases to trimming and J lost 0 bases; unmatched junction nucleotides: 3. The CDR3 runs 13 residues. The germline CDR1 and CDR2 sequences are DFQATT and SNEGSKA (reference sequence). The CDR3 loop is CSAEGQDSYEQYF. DNA of the CDR3: TGCAGTGCTGAGGGACAGGACTCCTACGAGCAGTACTTC.

The genes are TRBV9 and TRBJ2-7; 13 bases agree with TRBD2. Per the germline V gene, CDR1 is SGDLS and CDR2 is YYNGEE. The length of the CDR3 is 15 residues. V lost 3 bases to trimming and J lost 3 bases; unmatched junction nucleotides: 3. The CDR3, as DNA: TGTGCCAGCAGCGAGGGACTAGCGGGGTACTACGAGCAGTACTTC. This encodes CASSEGLAGYYEQYF.